This record concerns one T cell receptor (beta chain) sequence. Its antigen is unidentified. PCR used 60 Vbeta primers and 13 Jbeta primers. Generated by immunoSEQ multiplex PCR, the TCRdb table keeps only in-frame clones and is missing some. Of some 120,000 clones listed, about 76% are singletons. The data belong to a study of cytomegalovirus exposure and HLA in healthy donors. Findings and caveats of the study: According to an earlier analysis, most TCR beta V segments yielded productive rearrangements about 90% or about 30% of the time.

Per germline, CDR1 SEHNR and CDR2 FQNEAQ (reference sequence). The CDR3 has 13 amino acids. V was trimmed by 2 bases and J by 6 bases, leaving 10 bases between them. This clonotype was obtained from a woman aged 35 to 49 in good health and CMV-seronegative. The chain has TRBV7-9 and TRBJ1-1; no firm D call. The sequenced sample was PBMCs. CDR3 DNA sequence: TGTGCCAGCAGCTTATTACCCCAGGCTGAAGCTTTCTTT. This encodes CASSLLPQAEAFF. Supplemented by reference TRBV7-9 and TRBJ1-1, the full variable domain reads DTGVSQNPRHKITKRGQNVTFRCDPISEHNRLYWYRQTLGQGPEFLTYFQNEAQLEKSRLLSDRFSAERPKGSFSTLEIQRTEQGDSAMYLCASSLLPQAEAFFGQGTRLTVV.